The clone carrying this T cell receptor (beta chain) has more than one count but fewer than ten. This specimen belongs to a study of glioma-infiltrating T cells. CDR1 SGHRS and CDR2 YFSETQ come from the germline V gene. J gave up 3 bases and V 3 bases, and 4 bases lay outside the gene matches. The length of the CDR3 is 14 residues. Amplification of TCR alpha and beta CDR3 regions from RNA used iRepertoire nested multiplex PCR. TCRdb reanalysed the multiplex PCR reads using MiXCR and keeps one entry per CDR3 protein. Of approximately 190,000 distinct CDR3 sequences listed, 32% are singletons. The sequence came from a human donor with low-grade glioma or glioblastoma, undergoing nonglioma brain surgery, or in good health (not recorded which). The source material was glioma tissue, nonneoplastic brain tissue, or PBMCs (not recorded which). The chain joins TRBV5-1 to TRBJ1-2, with TRBD1 matching over 8 bases. The CDR3 DNA reads TGCGCCAGCAGCTCGGACAGGGATTACTATGGCTACACCTTC. This codes for CASSSDRDYYGYTF.